The entry below gives a single TCR beta chain sequence along with its context. The data belong to a study of OX40 agonist ivuxolimab in advanced cancers. This CDR3 spans 13 amino acids. V lost 8 bases and J lost 5; bases outside the gene matches: 7. Germline V gene data show CDR1 as MNHEY and CDR2 as SVGAGI. The table came from immunoSEQ multiplex PCR; TCRdb's copy has only in-frame clones and leaves some out. Of 60,000 to 75,000 clones in the sample, roughly 80% were seen once. The sequence derives from an adult with an advanced solid tumor such as melanoma, head and neck, liver or kidney cancer. Sequenced here: CD4+ or CD8+ T cells sorted from blood, sampled in a trial of the OX40 agonist ivuxolimab. The chain recombines TRBV6-5 with TRBJ2-7, with 9 bases aligning to TRBD1. This CDR3 reads CASSRTGANEQYF. The CDR3 nucleotides read TGTGCCAGCTCTCGGACAGGGGCGAACGAGCAGTACTTC.